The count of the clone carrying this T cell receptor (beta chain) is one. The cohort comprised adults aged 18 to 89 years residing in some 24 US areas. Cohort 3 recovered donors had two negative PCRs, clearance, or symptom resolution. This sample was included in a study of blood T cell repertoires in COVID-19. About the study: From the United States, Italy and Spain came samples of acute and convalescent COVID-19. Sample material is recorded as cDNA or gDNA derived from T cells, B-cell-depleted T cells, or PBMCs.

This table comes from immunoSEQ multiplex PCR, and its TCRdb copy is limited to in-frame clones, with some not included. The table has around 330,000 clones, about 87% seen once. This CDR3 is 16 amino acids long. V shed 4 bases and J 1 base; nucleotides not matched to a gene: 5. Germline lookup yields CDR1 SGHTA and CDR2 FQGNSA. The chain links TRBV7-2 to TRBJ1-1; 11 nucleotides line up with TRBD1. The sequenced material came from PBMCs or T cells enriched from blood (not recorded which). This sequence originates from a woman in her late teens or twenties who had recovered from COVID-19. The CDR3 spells CASSWTGGATNTEAFF. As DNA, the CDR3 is TGTGCCAGCAGCTGGACAGGGGGCGCAACGAACACTGAAGCTTTCTTT.